The clone carrying this T cell receptor (beta chain) was detected only a few times. The sample is drawn from a study of blood T cells in healthy people across ages. Using a J-beta primer mix together with a sample-barcoded 5' primer, a second PCR was run for roughly 7 to 12 cycles. Carrying 12 random nucleotides, a template-switch adaptor labeled each individual cDNA molecule. Via MiXCR, TCRdb re-called the 5' RACE reads, giving one row per CDR3 protein. This sample yields just under 550,000 distinct CDR3 sequences, of which approximately 25% are seen a single time; less than 9% belongs to the top ten. The CDR3 runs 14 residues. In germline, CDR1 is ENHRY, CDR2 SYGVKD. These data also formed part of another study, on T cells of mothers and their children.

This chain joins TRBV10-3 and TRBJ2-5, with TRBD2 matching over 8 bases. The J call is doubtful: the DNA matches TRBJ2-7 better. This receptor was taken from a boy aged 5 to 17 in good health. The specimen was blood. The DNA for the CDR3 is TGTGCCATCAGCAGGACTAGCCCATCCTACGAGCAGTACTTC. Translated, it gives CAISRTSPSYEQYF.